This T cell receptor (beta chain) was found in a study of brain T cells in children with intractable seizures. The V and J ends lost 3 bases and 2 bases respectively, with 9 bases between them. The CDR3 runs to 13 residues. From germline, CDR1 is SGHRS and CDR2 YFSETQ. Sequencing was limited to surgery cases with top T cell transcript signatures in brain tissue. At least one anti-epileptic drug was given before surgery. This clone came up once. Clones were read by immunoSEQ multiplex PCR, and TCRdb kept only the in-frame ones, dropping some. The sample comprises about 120,000 clones, 85% to 95% of which are singletons, and 3.8% rests with the top ten.

The sequencing here drew on peripheral blood, taken at surgery. The V call is TRBV5-1, the J call TRBJ2-7; tentative D call: TRBD1 (6 bases). The receptor was derived from a boy in the first two years of life with hemimegalencephaly and intractable seizures. CDR3 nucleotides: TGCGCCAGCAGCTGGCGGACAGCCTACGAGCAGTACTTC. It yields the protein CASSWRTAYEQYF.